This TCR beta chain came from a study of T cell changes during pregnancy in multiple sclerosis (dated by TCRdb to between 2018 and 2020). Background for the entire study: In women with multiple sclerosis, the researchers looked at how the T cell repertoire shifted as pregnancy progressed.

To prepare the library, the immunoSEQ multiplex PCR assay was applied. TCRdb holds this immuneACCESS table with in-frame rearrangements only. Some clones are missing; in checked studies, unresolved V genes explain under half, and the rest has no known cause. Recorded for this sample are roughly 20,000 clones; more than 75% of them occurred a single time. Approximately 1.3% of the sample is held by the ten biggest clonotypes. Worth noting for this clone: Its antigen is unknown. Qualities for individual bases were not recorded, and no much larger clone is one base off.

Taken from the germline V gene, the CDR1 and CDR2 loops are SGHRS and YFSETQ. V ends up 4 bases short and J 6 bases short, with an unmatched junction base count of 13. Inclusive of the bounding cysteine and phenylalanine, the CDR3 is 17 residues long. This entry keeps only the CDR3 DNA: 51 bases, framed from base 1. This TCR was sampled from a female donor in good health, enrolled as a control in a pregnancy study. The chain joins TRBV5-1 to TRBJ2-2; 9 junctional bases match TRBD2. The input for sequencing was CD4+ T cells from peripheral blood mononuclear cells, taken in the first trimester of pregnancy. This receptor carries the CDR3 CASSLLAGAPSAGELFF. The base sequence is TGCGCCAGCAGCCTATTAGCGGGAGCGCCTTCAGCCGGGGAGCTGTTTTTT.